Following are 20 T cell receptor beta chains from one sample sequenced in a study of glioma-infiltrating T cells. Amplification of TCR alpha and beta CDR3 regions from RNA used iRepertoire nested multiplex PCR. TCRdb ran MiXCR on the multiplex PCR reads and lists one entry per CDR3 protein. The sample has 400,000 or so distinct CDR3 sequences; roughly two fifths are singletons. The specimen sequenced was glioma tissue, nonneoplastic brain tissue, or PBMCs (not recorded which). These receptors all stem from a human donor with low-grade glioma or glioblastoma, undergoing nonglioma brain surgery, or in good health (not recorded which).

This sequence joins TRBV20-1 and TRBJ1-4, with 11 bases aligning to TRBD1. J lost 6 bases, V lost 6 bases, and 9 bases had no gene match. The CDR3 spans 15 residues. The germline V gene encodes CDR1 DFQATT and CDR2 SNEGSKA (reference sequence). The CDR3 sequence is CSASNPGQGDEKLFF. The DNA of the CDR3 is TGCAGTGCCTCCAATCCGGGACAGGGGGATGAAAAACTGTTTTTT.

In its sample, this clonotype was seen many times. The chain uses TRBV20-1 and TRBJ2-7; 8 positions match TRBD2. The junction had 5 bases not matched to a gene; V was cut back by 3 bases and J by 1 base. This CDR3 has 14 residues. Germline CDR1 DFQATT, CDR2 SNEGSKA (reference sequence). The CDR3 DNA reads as TGCAGTGCTAGCCGGACTAGCCGTTCCTACGAGCAGTACTTC. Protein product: CSASRTSRSYEQYF.

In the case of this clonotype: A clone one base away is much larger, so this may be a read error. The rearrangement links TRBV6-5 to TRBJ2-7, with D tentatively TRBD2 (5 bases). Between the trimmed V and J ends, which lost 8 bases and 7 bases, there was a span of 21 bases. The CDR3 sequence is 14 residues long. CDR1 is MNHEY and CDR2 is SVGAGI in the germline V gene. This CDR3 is CASSPERSYNEQYF. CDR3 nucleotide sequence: TGTGCCAGCTCCCCGGAGCGGTCCTACAATGAGCAGTACTTC.

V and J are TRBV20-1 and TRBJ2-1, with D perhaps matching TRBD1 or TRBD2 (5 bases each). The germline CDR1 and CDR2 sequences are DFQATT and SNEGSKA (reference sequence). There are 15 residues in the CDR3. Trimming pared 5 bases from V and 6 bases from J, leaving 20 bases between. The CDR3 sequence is CSAGPGTLAFNEQFF. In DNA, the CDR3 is TGCAGTGCTGGCCCGGGGACCCTAGCTTTCAATGAGCAGTTCTTC.

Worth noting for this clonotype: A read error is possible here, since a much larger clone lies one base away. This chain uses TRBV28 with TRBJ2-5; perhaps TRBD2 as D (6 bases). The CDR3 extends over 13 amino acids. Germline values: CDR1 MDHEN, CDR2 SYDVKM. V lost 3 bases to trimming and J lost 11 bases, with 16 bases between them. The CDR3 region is CASSLTSGNEQYF. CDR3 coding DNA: TGTGCCAGCAGTTTGACTAGTGGTAATGAGCAGTACTTC.

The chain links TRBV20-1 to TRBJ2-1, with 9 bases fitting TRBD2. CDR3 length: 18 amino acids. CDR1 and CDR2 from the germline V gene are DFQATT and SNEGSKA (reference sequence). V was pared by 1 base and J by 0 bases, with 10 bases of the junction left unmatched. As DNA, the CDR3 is TGCAGTGCTAGAGGACATGGACTAGCGCGAACCTCCTACAATGAGCAGTTCTTC. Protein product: CSARGHGLARTSYNEQFF.

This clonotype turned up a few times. The CDR3 spells CSAHGQGLALDTQYF. CDR3 sequence (DNA): TGCAGTGCTCACGGGCAGGGACTAGCGTTAGATACGCAGTATTTT. This chain connects TRBV20-1 to TRBJ2-3; 10 bases are a match to TRBD2. The CDR3 runs to 15 residues. The V segment lost 5 bases and the J segment 5 bases; nucleotides outside the gene matches: 10. Germline CDR1 is DFQATT and CDR2 is SNEGSKA (reference sequence).

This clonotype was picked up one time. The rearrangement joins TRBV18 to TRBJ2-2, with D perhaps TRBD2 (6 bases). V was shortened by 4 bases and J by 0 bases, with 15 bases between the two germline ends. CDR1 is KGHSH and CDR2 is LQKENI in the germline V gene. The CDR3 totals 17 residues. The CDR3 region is CASSQLLADPNTGELFF. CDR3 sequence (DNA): TGTGCCAGCTCACAACTCTTAGCGGACCCGAACACCGGGGAGCTGTTTTTT.

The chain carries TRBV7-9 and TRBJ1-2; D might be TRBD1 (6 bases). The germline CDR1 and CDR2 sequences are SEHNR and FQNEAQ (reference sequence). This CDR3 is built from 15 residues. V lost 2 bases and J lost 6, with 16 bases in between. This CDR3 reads CASSLREAGEDGYTF. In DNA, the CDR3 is TGTGCCAGCAGCTTAAGGGAGGCAGGGGAAGATGGCTACACCTTC.

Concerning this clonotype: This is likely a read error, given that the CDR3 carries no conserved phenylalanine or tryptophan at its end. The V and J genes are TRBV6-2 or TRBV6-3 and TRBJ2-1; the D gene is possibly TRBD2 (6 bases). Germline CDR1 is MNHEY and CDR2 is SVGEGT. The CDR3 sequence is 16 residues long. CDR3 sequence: CASSSPGLVVYNEQFL. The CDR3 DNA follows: TGTGCCAGCAGTTCCCCGGGACTGGTGGTCTACAACGAGCAGTTCCTC.

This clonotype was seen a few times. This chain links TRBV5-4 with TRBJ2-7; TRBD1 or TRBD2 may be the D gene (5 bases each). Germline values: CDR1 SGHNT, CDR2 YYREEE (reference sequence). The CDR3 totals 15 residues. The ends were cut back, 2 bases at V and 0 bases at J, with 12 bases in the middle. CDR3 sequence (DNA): TGTGCCAGCAGCTTCGGGGCACAGAACTCCTACGAGCAGTACTTC. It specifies CASSFGAQNSYEQYF.

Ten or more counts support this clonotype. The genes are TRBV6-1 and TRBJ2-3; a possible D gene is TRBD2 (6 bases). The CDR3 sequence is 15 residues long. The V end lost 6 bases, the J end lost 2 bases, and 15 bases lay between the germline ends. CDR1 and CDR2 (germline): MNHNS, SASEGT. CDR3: CASSDTGTDTDTQYF. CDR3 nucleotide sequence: TGTGCCAGCAGCGATACCGGGACTGACACAGATACGCAGTATTTT.

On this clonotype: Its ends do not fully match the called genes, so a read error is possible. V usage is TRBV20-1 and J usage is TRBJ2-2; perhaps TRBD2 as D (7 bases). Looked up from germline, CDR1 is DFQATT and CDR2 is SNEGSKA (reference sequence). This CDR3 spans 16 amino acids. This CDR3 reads CSAIGYGGRNTWELFF. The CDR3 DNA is TGCAGTGCCATAGGTTACGGGGGGCGAAACACCTGGGAGCTGTTTTTT.

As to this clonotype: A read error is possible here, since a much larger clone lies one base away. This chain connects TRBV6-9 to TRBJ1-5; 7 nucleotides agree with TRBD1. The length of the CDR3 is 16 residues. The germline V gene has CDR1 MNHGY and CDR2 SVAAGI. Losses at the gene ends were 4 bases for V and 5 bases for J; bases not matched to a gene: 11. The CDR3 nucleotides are TGTGCCAGCAGTTTTTTGACAGGGAATGTTTATCAGCCCCAGCATTTT. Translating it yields CASSFLTGNVYQPQHF.

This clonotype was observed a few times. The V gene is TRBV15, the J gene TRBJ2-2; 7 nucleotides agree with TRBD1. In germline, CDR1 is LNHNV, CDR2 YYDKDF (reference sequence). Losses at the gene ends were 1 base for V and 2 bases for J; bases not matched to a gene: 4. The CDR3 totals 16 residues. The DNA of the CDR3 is TGTGCCACCAGCAGAGCCGGGACAGCAAACACCGGGGAGCTGTTTTTT. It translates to CATSRAGTANTGELFF.

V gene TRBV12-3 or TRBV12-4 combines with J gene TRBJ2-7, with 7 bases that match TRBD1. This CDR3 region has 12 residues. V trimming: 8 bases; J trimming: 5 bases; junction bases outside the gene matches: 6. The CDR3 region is CASRNRGHEQYF. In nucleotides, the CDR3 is TGTGCCAGCCGAAACAGGGGCCACGAGCAGTACTTC.

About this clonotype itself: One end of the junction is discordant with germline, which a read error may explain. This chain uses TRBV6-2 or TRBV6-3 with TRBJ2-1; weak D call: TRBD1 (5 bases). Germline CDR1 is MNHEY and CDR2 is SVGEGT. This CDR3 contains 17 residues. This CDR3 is CASSYSSPRVSYNEQFF. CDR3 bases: TGCGCCAGCAGTTACTCGAGTCCCAGGGTGTCCTACAATGAGCAGTTCTTC.

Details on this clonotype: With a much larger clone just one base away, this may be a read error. DNA of the CDR3: TGTGCCAGCAGTTACGCTCCGTTTTACTATGGCTACACCTTC. It yields the protein CASSYAPFYYGYTF. The rearrangement links TRBV6-6 to TRBJ1-2; no clear D gene. The germline gives CDR1 MNHNY, CDR2 SVGAGI (reference sequence). The germline V and J ends were trimmed by 2 bases and 3 bases, with 10 bases remaining between them. This CDR3 is 14 amino acids long.

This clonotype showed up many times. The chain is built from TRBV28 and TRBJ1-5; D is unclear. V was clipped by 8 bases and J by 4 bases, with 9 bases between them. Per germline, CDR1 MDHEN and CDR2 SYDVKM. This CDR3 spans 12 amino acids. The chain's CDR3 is CASLRGNQPQHF. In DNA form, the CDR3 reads TGTGCCAGCCTTAGAGGGAATCAGCCCCAGCATTTT. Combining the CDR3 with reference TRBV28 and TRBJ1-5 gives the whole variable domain DVKVTQSSRYLVKRTGEKVFLECVQDMDHENMFWYRQDPGLGLRLIYFSYDVKMKEKGDIPEGYSVSREKKERFSLILESASTNQTSMYLCASLRGNQPQHFGDGTRLSIL.

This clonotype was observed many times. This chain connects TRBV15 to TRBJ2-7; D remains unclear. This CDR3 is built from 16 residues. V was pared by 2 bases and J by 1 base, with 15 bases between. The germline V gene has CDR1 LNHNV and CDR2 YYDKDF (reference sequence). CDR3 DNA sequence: TGTGCCACCAGCAGATCTAAGGGTTCCCGATCCTACGAGCAGTACTTC. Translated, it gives CATSRSKGSRSYEQYF.